Detailed here is one T cell receptor (beta chain). TCRdb's table, derived via immunoSEQ multiplex PCR, lists solely in-frame clones and lacks some. The repertoire consists of about 2.4 million clones, with 93% occurring once and the leading ten covering 0.36%. From germline, CDR1 is LGHNA and CDR2 YSLEER. Trimming took 1 base from V and 5 from J, leaving 10 bases between them. CDR3 length: 14 residues. The sample comes from a study of shared clonotypes between healthy human individuals. This receptor was obtained from a man younger than 30 in good health. Some clones in this sample may be carry-over from other donors' samples. Sequenced input: naive CD4+ T cells from PBMCs. The subset here: CD45RA+ positively selected. This sequence joins TRBV4-3 and TRBJ2-3; D is unresolved. The CDR3 nucleotides read TGCGCCAGCAGCCAAGGGCTGGCAAAAGATACGCAGTATTTT. Its protein is CASSQGLAKDTQYF.